Reported below is one T cell receptor beta chain. This sample was included in a study of neoadjuvant anti-PD-1 for oral cavity cancer. Assay used: immunoSEQ multiplex PCR; TCRdb lists only in-frame clones, some missing. The table has around 30,000 clones, around nine tenths seen once; the top ten hold under 4%. The sample here was PBMCs, taken before nivolumab (anti-PD-1) treatment. The TCR originated in a person between 40 and 85 years old with oral cavity squamous cell carcinoma.

CDR3 nucleotide sequence: TGTGCCACCTATGGGTTGGCTAGCGGGGACTCCTACAATGAGCAGTTCTTC. It encodes CATYGLASGDSYNEQFF. The chain has TRBV19 and TRBJ2-1; TRBD2 matches 9 bases. CDR1 LNHDA and CDR2 SQIVND come from the germline V gene (reference sequence). The CDR3 contains 17 residues. Losses at the gene ends were 10 bases for V and 0 bases for J; bases not matched to a gene: 13.